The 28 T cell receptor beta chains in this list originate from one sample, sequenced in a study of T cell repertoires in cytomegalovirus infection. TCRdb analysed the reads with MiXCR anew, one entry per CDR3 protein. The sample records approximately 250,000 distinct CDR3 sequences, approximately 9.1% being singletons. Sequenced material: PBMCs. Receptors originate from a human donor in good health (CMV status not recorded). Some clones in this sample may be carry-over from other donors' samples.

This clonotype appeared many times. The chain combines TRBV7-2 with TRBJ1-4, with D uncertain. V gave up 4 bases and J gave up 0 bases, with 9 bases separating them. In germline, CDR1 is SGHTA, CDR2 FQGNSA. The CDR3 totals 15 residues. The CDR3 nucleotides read TGTGCCAGCAGCTCCGTGGGAGCAACTAATGAAAAACTGTTTTTT. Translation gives CASSSVGATNEKLFF. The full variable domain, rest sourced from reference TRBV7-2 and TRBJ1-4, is GAGVSQSPSNKVTEKGKDVELRCDPISGHTALYWYRQSLGQGLEFLIYFQGNSAPDKSGLPSDRFSAERTGGSVSTLTIQRTQQEDSAVYLCASSSVGATNEKLFFGSGTQLSVL.

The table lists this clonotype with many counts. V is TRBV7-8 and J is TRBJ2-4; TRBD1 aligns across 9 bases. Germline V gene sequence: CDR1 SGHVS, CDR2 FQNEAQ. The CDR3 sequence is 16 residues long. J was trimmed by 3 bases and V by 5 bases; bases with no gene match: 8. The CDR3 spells CASSIDRGYGKNIQYF. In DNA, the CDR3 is TGTGCCAGCAGCATAGACAGGGGGTACGGCAAAAACATTCAGTACTTC. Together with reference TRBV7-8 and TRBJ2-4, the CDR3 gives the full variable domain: GAGVSQSPRYKVAKRGQDVALRCDPISGHVSLFWYQQALGQGPEFLTYFQNEAQLDKSGLPSDRFFAERPEGSVSTLKIQRTQQEDSAVYLCASSIDRGYGKNIQYFGAGTRLSVL.

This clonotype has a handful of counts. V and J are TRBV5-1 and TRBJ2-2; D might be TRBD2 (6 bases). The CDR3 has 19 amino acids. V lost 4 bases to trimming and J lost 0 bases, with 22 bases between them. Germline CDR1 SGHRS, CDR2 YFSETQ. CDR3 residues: CASSLTPGLNNTNTGELFF. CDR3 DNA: TGCGCCAGCAGCCTCACCCCGGGACTGAACAATACGAACACCGGGGAGCTGTTTTTT.

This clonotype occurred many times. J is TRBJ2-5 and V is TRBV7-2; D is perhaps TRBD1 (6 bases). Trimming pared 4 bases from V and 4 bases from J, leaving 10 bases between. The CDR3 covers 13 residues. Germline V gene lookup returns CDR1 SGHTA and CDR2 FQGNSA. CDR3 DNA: TGTGCCAGCAGCTCTCCCAGGGGAGAGACCCAGTACTTC. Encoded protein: CASSSPRGETQYF. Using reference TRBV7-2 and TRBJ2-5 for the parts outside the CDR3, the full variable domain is GAGVSQSPSNKVTEKGKDVELRCDPISGHTALYWYRQSLGQGLEFLIYFQGNSAPDKSGLPSDRFSAERTGGSVSTLTIQRTQQEDSAVYLCASSSPRGETQYFGPGTRLLVL.

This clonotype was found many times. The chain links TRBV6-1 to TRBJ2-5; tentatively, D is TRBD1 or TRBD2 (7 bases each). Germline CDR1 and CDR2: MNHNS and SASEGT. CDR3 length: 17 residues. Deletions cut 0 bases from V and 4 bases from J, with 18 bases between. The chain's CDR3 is CASSEAEWTGGRETQYF. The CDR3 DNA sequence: TGTGCCAGCAGTGAAGCGGAATGGACAGGCGGGAGAGAGACCCAGTACTTC.

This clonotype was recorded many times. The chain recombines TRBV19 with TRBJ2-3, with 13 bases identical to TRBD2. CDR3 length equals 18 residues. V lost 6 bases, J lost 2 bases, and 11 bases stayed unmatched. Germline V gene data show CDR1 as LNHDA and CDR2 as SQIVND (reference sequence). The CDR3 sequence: CASRPPPGLAGTTDTQYF. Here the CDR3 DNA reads TGTGCCAGTAGGCCCCCGCCGGGACTAGCGGGGACCACAGATACGCAGTATTTT. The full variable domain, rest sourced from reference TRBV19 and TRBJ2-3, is DGGITQSPKYLFRKEGQNVTLSCEQNLNHDAMYWYRQDPGQGLRLIYYSQIVNDFQKGDIAEGYSVSREKKESFPLTVTSAQKNPTAFYLCASRPPPGLAGTTDTQYFGPGTRLTVL.

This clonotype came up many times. The DNA of the CDR3 is TGTGCCAGCAGTGATGGACAGCTACTAGCCAAAAACATTCAGTACTTC. Protein sequence: CASSDGQLLAKNIQYF. The V and J genes are TRBV6-1 and TRBJ2-4; D is possibly TRBD1 (6 bases). Germline V gives CDR1 MNHNS, CDR2 SASEGT. The CDR3 is made up of 16 amino acids. Trimming cost V 3 bases and J 0 bases, with 12 bases left between them.

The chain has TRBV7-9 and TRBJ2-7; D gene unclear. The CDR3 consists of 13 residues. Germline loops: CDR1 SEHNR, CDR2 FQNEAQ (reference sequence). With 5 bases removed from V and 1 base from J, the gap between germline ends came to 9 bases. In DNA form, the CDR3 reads TGTGCCAGCAGCCGCACAGAATCCTACGAGCAGTACTTC. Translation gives CASSRTESYEQYF.

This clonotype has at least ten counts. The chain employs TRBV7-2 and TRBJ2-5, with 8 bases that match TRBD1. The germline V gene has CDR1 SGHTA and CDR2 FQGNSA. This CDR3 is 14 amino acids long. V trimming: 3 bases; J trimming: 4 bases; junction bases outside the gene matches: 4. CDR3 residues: CASSFYGQGETQYF. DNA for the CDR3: TGTGCCAGCAGCTTCTACGGACAGGGAGAGACCCAGTACTTC.

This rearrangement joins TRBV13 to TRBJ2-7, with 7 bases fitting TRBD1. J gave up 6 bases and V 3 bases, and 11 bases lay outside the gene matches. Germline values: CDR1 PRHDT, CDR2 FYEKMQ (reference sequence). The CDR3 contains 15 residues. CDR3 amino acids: CASSFLGGRAGEQYF. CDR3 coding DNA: TGTGCCAGCAGCTTTTTAGGGGGCCGGGCCGGCGAGCAGTACTTC.

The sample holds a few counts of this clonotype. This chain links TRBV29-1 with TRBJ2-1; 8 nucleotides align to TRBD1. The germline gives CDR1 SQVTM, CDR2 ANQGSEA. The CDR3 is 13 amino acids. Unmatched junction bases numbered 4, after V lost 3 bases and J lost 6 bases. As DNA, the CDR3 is TGCAGCGTTGAGGAGGACAGGGCCAATGAGCAGTTCTTC. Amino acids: CSVEEDRANEQFF.

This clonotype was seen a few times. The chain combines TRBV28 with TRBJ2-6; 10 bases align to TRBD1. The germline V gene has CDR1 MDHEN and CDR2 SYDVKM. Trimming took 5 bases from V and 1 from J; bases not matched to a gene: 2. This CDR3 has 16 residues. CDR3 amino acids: CASSGQGVSGANVLTF. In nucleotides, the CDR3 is TGTGCCAGCAGTGGACAGGGGGTTTCTGGGGCCAACGTCCTGACTTTC.

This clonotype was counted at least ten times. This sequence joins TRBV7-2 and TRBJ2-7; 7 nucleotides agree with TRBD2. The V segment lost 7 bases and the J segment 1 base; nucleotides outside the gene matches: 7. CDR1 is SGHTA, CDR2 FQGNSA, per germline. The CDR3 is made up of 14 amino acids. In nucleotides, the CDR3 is TGTGCCAGCACCCAACTAGCGACGTCCTACGAGCAGTACTTC. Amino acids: CASTQLATSYEQYF.

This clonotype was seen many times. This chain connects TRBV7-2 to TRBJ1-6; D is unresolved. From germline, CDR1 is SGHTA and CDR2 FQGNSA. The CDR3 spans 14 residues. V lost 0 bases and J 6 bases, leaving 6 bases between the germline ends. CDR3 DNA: TGTGCCAGCAGCTTAGCGCTACTTAATTCACCCCTCCACTTT. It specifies CASSLALLNSPLHF.

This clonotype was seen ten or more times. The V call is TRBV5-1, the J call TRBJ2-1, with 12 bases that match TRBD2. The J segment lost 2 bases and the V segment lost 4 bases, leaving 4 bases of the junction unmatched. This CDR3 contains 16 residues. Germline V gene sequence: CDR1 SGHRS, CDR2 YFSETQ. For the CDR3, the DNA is TGCGCCAGCAGCCCGACTAGCGGGGGAACCTACAATGAGCAGTTCTTC. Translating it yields CASSPTSGGTYNEQFF.

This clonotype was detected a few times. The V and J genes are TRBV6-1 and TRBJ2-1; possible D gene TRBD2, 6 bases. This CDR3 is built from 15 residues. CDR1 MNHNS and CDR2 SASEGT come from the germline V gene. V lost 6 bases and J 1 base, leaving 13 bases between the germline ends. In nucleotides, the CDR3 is TGTGCCAGCAGAGTAGCGGAGCTTTCCTACAATGAGCAGTTCTTC. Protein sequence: CASRVAELSYNEQFF.

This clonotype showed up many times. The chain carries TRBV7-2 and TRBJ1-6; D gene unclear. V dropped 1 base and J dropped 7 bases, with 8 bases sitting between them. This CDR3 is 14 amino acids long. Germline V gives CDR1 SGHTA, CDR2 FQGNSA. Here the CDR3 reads CASSLGFPNSPLHF. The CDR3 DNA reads TGTGCCAGCAGCTTAGGGTTTCCCAATTCACCCCTCCACTTT.

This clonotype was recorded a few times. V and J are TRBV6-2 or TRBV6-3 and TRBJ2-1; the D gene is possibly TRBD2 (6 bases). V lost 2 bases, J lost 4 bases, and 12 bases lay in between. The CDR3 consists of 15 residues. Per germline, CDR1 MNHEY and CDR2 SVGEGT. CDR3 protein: CASSYGGTGYNEQFF. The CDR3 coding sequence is TGTGCCAGCAGTTACGGGGGGACCGGATACAATGAGCAGTTCTTC.

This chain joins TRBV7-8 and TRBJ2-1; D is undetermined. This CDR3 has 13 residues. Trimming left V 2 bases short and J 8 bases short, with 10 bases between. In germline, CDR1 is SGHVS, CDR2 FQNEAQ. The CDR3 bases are TGTGCCAGCAGCTTAACAGATTCCCATGAGCAGTTCTTC. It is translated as CASSLTDSHEQFF. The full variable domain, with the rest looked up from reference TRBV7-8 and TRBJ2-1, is GAGVSQSPRYKVAKRGQDVALRCDPISGHVSLFWYQQALGQGPEFLTYFQNEAQLDKSGLPSDRFFAERPEGSVSTLKIQRTQQEDSAVYLCASSLTDSHEQFFGPGTRLTVL.

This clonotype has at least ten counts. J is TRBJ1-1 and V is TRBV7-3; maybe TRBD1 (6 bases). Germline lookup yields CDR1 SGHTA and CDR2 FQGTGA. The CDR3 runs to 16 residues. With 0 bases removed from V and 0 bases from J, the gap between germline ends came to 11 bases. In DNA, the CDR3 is TGTGCCAGCAGCTTAACTGGGCAGGGGATGAACACTGAAGCTTTCTTT. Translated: CASSLTGQGMNTEAFF.

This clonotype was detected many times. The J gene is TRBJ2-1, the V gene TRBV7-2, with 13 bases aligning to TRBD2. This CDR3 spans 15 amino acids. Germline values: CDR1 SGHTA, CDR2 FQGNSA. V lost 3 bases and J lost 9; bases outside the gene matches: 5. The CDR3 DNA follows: TGTGCCAGCAGCTTCGGACTAGCGGGAGTTGTTGAGCAGTTCTTC. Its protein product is CASSFGLAGVVEQFF.

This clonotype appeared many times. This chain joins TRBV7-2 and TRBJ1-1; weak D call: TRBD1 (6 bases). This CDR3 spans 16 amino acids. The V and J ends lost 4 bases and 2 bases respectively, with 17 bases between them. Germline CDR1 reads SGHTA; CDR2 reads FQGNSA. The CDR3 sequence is CASSSQGIGANTEAFF. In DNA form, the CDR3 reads TGTGCCAGCAGCTCTCAGGGGATCGGGGCCAACACTGAAGCTTTCTTT.

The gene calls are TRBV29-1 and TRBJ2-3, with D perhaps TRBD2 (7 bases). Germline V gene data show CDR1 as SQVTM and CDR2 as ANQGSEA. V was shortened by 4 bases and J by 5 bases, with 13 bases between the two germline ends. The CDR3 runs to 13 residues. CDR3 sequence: CSVAGGLGDTQYF. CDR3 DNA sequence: TGCAGCGTTGCCGGGGGGCTGGGAGATACGCAGTATTTT.

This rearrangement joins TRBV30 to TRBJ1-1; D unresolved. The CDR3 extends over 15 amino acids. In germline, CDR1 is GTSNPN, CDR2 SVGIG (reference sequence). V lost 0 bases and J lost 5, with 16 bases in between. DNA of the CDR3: TGTGCCTGGAGTGTACGAGGGTTGATAGGGACTGAAGCTTTCTTT. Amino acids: CAWSVRGLIGTEAFF. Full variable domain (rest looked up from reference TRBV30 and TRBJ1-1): SQTIHQWPATLVQPVGSPLSLECTVEGTSNPNLYWYRQAAGRGLQLLFYSVGIGQISSEVPQNLSASRPQDRQFILSSKKLLLSDSGFYLCAWSVRGLIGTEAFFGQGTRLTVV.

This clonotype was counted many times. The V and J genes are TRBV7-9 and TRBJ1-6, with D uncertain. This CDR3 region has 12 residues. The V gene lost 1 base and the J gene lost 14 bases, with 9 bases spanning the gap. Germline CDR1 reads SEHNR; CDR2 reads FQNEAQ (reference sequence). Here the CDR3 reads CASSLEAETLHF. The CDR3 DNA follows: TGTGCCAGCAGCTTAGAAGCGGAAACCCTCCACTTT.

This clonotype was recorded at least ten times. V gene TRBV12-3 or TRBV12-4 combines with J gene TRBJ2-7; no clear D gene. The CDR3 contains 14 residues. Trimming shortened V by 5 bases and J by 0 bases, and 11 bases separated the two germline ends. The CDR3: CASSAGQSSYEQYF. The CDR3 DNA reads TGTGCCAGCAGTGCAGGCCAGAGCTCCTACGAGCAGTACTTC.

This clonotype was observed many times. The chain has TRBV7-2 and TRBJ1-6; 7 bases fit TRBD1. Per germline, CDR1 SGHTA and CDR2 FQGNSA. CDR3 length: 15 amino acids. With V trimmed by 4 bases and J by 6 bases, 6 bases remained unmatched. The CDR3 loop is CASSSRQGRNSPLHF. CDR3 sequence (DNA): TGTGCCAGCAGCTCCAGACAGGGTCGTAATTCACCCCTCCACTTT. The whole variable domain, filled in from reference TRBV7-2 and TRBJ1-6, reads GAGVSQSPSNKVTEKGKDVELRCDPISGHTALYWYRQSLGQGLEFLIYFQGNSAPDKSGLPSDRFSAERTGGSVSTLTIQRTQQEDSAVYLCASSSRQGRNSPLHFGNGTRLTVT.

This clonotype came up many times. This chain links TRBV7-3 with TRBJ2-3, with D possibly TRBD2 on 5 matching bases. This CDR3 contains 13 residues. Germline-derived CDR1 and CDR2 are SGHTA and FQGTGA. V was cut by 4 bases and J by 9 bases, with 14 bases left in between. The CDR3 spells CASSSDPRGTQYF. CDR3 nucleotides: TGTGCCAGCAGCTCGGATCCCCGCGGGACGCAGTATTTT. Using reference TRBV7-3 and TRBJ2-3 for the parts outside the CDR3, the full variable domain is GAGVSQTPSNKVTEKGKYVELRCDPISGHTALYWYRQSLGQGPEFLIYFQGTGAADDSGLPNDRFFAVRPEGSVSTLKIQRTERGDSAVYLCASSSDPRGTQYFGPGTRLTVL.